This record looks at one TCR beta chain sequence and its context. The target antigen is unknown. Clones were read by immunoSEQ multiplex PCR, and TCRdb kept only the in-frame ones, dropping some. This table holds 80,000 to 90,000 clones, about 88% found once. The data belong to a study of identifying expanded T cells in peripheral blood. Germline-derived CDR1 and CDR2 are SNHLY and FYNNEI. The CDR3 length is 11 residues. Between the trimmed V and J ends, which lost 6 bases and 14 bases, there was a span of 16 bases. Study conclusions and caveats: Variance in clone template counts between approximately 2-week samples significantly increased with total template count across all healthy donors.

The rearrangement links TRBV2 to TRBJ1-2; D uncertain. This TCR was recovered from a person aged 18 to 75 in good health. Sample: blood. CDR3 in DNA: TGTGCCAGCAGGGAGACCTGGGTCGGTACCTTC. This sequence encodes CASRETWVGTF.